This T cell receptor beta chain was obtained from a study of blood T cell repertoires in COVID-19. The protocol was immunoSEQ multiplex PCR, while the TCRdb copy is restricted to in-frame clones and leaves out a portion. The data hold 50,000 to 65,000 clones, with more than 70% observed a single time. The sample holds a few counts of this clone. J lost 0 bases, V lost 5 bases, and 9 bases had no gene match. There are 17 residues in the CDR3. Germline V gene data show CDR1 as SGHVS and CDR2 as FQNEAQ. This sequence originates from a man aged 55 to 69 with COVID-19, enrolled during active disease. Material for sequencing was peripheral blood. The chain links TRBV7-8 to TRBJ2-2; 7 nucleotides align to TRBD1. The DNA of the CDR3 is TGTGCCAGCAGCCGAGGACGTCAGGGGGCGAACACCGGGGAGCTGTTTTTT. It specifies CASSRGRQGANTGELFF.